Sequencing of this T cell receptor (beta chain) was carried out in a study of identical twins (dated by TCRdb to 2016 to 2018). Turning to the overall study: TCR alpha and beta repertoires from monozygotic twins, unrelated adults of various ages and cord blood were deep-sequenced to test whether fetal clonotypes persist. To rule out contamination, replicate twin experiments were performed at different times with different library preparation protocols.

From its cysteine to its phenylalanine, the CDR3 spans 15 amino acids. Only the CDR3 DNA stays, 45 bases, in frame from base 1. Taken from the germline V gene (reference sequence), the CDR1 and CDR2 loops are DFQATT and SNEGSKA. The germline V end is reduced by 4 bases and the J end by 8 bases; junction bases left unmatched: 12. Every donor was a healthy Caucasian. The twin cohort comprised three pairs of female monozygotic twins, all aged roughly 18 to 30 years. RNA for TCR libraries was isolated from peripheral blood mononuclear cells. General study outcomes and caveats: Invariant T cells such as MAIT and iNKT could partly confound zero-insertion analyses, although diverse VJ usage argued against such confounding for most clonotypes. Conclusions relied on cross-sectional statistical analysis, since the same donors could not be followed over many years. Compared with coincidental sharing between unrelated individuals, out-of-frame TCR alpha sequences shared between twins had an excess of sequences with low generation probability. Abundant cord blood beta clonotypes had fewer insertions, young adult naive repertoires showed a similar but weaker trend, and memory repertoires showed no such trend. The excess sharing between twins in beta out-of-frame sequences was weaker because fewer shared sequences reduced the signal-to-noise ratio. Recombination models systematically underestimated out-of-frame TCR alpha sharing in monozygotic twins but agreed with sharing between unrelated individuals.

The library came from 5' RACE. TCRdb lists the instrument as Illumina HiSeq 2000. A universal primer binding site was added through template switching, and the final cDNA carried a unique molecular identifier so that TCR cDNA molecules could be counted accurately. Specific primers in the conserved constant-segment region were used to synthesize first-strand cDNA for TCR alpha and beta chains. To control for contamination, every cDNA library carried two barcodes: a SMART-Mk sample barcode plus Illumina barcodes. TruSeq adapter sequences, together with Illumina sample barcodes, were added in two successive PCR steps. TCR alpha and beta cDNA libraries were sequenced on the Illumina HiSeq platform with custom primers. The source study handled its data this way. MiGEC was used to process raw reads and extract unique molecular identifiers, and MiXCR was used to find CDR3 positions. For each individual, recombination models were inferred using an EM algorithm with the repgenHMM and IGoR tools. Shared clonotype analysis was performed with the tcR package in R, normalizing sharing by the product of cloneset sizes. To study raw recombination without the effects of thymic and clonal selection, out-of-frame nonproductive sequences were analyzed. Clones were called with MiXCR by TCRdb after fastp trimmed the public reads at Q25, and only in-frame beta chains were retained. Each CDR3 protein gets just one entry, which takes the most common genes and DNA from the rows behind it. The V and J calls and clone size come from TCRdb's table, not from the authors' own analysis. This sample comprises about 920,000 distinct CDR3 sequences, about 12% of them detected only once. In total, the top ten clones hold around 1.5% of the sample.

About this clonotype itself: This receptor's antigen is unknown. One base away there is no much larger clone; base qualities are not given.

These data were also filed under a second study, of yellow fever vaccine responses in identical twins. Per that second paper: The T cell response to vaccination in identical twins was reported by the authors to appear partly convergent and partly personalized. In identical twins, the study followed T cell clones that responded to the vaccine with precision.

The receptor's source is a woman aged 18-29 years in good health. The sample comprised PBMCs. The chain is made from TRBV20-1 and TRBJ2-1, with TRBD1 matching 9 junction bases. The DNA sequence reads TGCAGTGCTAACCCCTCCGGGACAGGGAGATATGAGCAGTTCTTC. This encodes CSANPSGTGRYEQFF.